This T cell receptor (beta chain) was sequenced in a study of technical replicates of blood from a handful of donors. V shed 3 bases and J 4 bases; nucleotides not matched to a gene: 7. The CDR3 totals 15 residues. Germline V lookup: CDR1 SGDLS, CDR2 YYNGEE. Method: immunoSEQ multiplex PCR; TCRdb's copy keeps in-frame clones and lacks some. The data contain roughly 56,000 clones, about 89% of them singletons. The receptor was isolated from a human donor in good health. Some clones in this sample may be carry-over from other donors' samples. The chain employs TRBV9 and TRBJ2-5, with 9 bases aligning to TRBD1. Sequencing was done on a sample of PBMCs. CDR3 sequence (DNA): TGTGCCAGCAGCGAGAGGGTGACAGGGGGAGAGACCCAGTACTTC. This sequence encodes CASSERVTGGETQYF. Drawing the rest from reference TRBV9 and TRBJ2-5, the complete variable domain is DSGVTQTPKHLITATGQRVTLRCSPRSGDLSVYWYQQSLDQGLQFLIQYYNGEERAKGNILERFSAQQFPDLHSELNLSSLELGDSALYFCASSERVTGGETQYFGPGTRLLVL.